This T cell receptor beta chain was recovered during a study of post-analysis software for immune sequencing data (dated by TCRdb to between 2014 and 2017). A note on the overall study: The recorded disease courses included relapsing-remitting, secondary progressive and progressive-relapsing multiple sclerosis, and some patients had no subtype annotation. The multiple sclerosis patient repertoires were compared with 11 previously published healthy control repertoires from donors aged about 6 to 26 years. A subset of samples was prepared in parallel using single-end sample barcoding, then pooled and co-amplified after Illumina adapter ligation. Overall study outcomes, separate from this receptor: The multiple sclerosis patient group was slightly younger than the control group. Significantly higher frequencies in patients than in controls were found for five TRBV segments, including TRBV5-6, TRBV5-1 and TRBV20-1. Normalized Chao1 diversity was significantly lower in multiple sclerosis patients than controls, suggesting substantial peripheral T-cell clonal expansion. Strong co-clustering of samples prepared in the same batch was shown by direct clustering with F measure, prompting a batch-effect correction.

This clonotype has only one observation. Its cognate antigen has yet to be identified. It has no much larger one-base neighbor in the sample; base qualities were not kept. CDR1 and CDR2 are drawn from the germline V gene: ENHRY, SYGVKD. From V the trimming removes 7 bases and from J it removes 3 bases, while the gene matches leave 4 bases of the junction unaccounted for. The CDR3 starts with the cysteine, ends with the phenylalanine, and has 15 residues. CDR3 DNA is the only sequence kept; it has 45 bases, read in frame from the first base. TCR beta repertoires were profiled from peripheral blood of about a dozen young patients with multiple sclerosis to demonstrate the VDJtools post-analysis software. Multiple sclerosis patients were children and adolescents aged 6 to 15 years. Library generation was performed with PCR. TCRdb shows the sequencer as Illumina HiSeq 2500. To reduce PCR and sequencing biases, unique molecular identifiers were built into the TCR beta cDNA libraries. Roughly 0.5 million cDNA molecules were obtained per 1 to 10 million input T cells, so each molecule approximated one T cell. Patient libraries were prepared and sequenced with the same protocol used for the earlier healthy control dataset. Samples belonging to the same batch were prepared together, multiplexed and sequenced on a shared HiSeq lane. The published analysis was carried out like this. MIGEC was used to process the raw barcoded reads, and molecular identifier groups with only a single read were discarded before consensus assembly and CDR3 extraction. Clonotype tables were post-analysed with VDJtools, and diversity was normalized by down-sampling all datasets to the smallest sample size. To correct batch-related cross-sample contamination, repertoire overlap clustering matched CDR3 amino acid sequences but not nucleotide sequences. In-frame beta chains were kept once TCRdb had trimmed the public reads at Q25 with fastp and called clones with MiXCR. A single entry per CDR3 protein holds the most common genes and DNA from its merged rows. The V and J calls, along with clone size, are taken from TCRdb and not from the paper's own processing. This sample is represented by about 770,000 distinct CDR3 sequences; about 45% of them were singletons. The top ten clonotypes cover 4.9% of the sample.

Sequences were obtained from blood. The source is a girl aged 5 to 17 with multiple sclerosis. The chain links TRBV10-3 with TRBJ2-1, and TRBD2 matches 12 of the central bases. The DNA reads TGTGCCATCAATCAGGGACTAGCGGGCTACAATGAGCAGTTCTTC. The translation is CAINQGLAGYNEQFF.